This TCR beta chain was retrieved from a study of technical replicates of blood from a handful of donors. V lost 3 bases, J lost 7 bases, and 9 bases stayed unmatched. Per the germline V gene, CDR1 is SGHRS and CDR2 is YFSETQ. The CDR3 spans 14 residues. Clones were sequenced by immunoSEQ multiplex PCR, and TCRdb holds only the in-frame ones, with some missing. The sample consists of about 14,000 clones, around 80% of them appearing once. The rearrangement joins TRBV5-1 to TRBJ2-7, with 8 bases identical to TRBD1. The origin of this receptor is a human donor in good health. Sequencing used PBMCs. The CDR3 is CASSSTGVGSEQYF. CDR3 DNA sequence: TGCGCCAGCAGCTCGACAGGGGTTGGGTCGGAGCAGTACTTC.